This TCR beta chain comes out of a study of CD8 T cells in Susac syndrome. Negative isolation was used for CD8+ and CD4+ T cells, and FACS enrichment was applied to TEMRA cells. On this clonotype itself: Antigen: not known.

The CDR3 spans 18 residues. With 7 bases clipped from V and 3 bases from J, the junction kept 15 bases outside the gene matches. Germline assignment: CDR1 SGHTA and CDR2 FQGNSA. Study-level results: Clonal expansion of CD8+ cells in Susac peaked in TEMRA cells (and in active patients).

Random hexamers were used to reverse transcribe the RNA input (roughly 0.5 to 1 ug). The CDR3 of TCR beta was amplified by immunoSEQ multiplex PCR across 54 Vbeta and 13 Jbeta. TCRdb re-called the immunoSEQ multiplex PCR reads through MiXCR, storing one row per CDR3 protein. Of 84,000 or so distinct CDR3 sequences listed, about 95% were seen once; the top ten hold about 0.41%. The sequenced sample was CD8+ T cells from PBMCs. The clonotype originates from a human donor with Susac syndrome. This sequence joins TRBV7-2 and TRBJ2-1; 10 nucleotides align to TRBD2. CDR3 DNA: TGTGCCAGCAACATAAGGGATAGCGGGAGGTCAGGCTACAATGAGCAGTTCTTC. Its protein is CASNIRDSGRSGYNEQFF.